This T cell receptor beta chain was documented in a study of blood T cells in healthy people across ages. About this clonotype itself: What it binds is not known.

Every sample had a minimum of 6.5 million PBMCs isolated. Extractions gave at least 5 micrograms of total RNA per sample. Study-wide results and limits: Older age coincided with a roughly linear decline in TCR beta diversity per million T cells.

The V and J ends lost 5 bases and 1 base, in that order; junction bases with no gene match: 10. Germline V gene data show CDR1 as SGHTA and CDR2 as FQGNSA. This CDR3 is 18 amino acids long. Together with a sample-barcoded 5' primer, a J-beta primer mix was included in a second PCR lasting roughly 6 to 12 cycles. TCRdb re-derived calls from the 5' RACE reads in MiXCR, one entry per CDR3 protein. In the table there are roughly 1,500,000 distinct CDR3 sequences, 30% to 35% of which are singletons. Sequencing used blood. The chain links TRBV7-2 to TRBJ2-1, with 11 bases matching TRBD1. The receptor was derived from a woman aged 30 to 39 in good health. This CDR3 is CASSPGTGGPLSYNEQFF. DNA for the CDR3: TGTGCCAGCAGCCCCGGGACAGGGGGGCCCCTATCCTACAATGAGCAGTTCTTC.